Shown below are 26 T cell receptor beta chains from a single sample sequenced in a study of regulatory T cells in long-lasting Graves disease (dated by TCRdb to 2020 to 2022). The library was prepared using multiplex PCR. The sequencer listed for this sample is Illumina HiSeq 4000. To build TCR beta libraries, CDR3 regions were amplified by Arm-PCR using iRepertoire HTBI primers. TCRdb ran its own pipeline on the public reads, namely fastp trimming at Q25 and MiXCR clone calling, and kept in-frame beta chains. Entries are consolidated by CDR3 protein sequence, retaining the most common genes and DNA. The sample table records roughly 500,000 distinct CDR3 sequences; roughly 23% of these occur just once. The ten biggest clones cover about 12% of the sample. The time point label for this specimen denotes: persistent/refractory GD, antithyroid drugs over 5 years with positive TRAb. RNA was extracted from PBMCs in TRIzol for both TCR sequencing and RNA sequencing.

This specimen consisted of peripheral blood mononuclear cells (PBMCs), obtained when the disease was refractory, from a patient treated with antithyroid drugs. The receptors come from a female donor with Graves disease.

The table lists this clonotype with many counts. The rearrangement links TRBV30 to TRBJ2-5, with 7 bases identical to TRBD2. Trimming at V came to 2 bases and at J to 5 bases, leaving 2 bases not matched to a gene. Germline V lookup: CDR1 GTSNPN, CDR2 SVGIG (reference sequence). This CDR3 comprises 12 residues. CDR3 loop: CAWSLGGETQYF. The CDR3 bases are TGTGCCTGGAGTTTGGGAGGGGAGACCCAGTACTTC.

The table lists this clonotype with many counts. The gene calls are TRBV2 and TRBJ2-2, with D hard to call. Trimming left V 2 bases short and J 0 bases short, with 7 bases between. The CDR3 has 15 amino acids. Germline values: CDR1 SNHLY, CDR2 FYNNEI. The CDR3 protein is CASSELRSNTGELFF. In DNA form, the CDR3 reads TGTGCCAGCAGTGAACTCAGGTCGAACACCGGGGAGCTGTTTTTT.

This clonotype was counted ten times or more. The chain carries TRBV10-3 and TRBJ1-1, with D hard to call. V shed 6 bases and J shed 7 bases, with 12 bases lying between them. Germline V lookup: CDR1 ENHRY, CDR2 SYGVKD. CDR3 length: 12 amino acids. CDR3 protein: CAIRTSGGEAFF. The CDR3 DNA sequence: TGTGCCATCAGAACGAGTGGCGGTGAAGCTTTCTTT.

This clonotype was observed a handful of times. This CDR3 is CASSSTSGSHEQYF. DNA of the CDR3: TGTGCCAGCAGCTCGACTAGCGGGAGTCACGAGCAGTACTTC. The gene calls are TRBV5-5 and TRBJ2-7; TRBD2 matches 12 bases. Germline V gives CDR1 SGHKS, CDR2 YYEKEE (reference sequence). The CDR3 totals 14 residues. V gave up 3 bases and J gave up 5 bases; unmatched junction bases: 3.

The CDR3 loop reads CAITMNTEAFF. The CDR3 region has the DNA TGTGCCATCACGATGAACACTGAAGCTTTCTTT. The V call is TRBV6-1, the J call TRBJ1-1; D unclear. This CDR3 has 11 amino acids. CDR1 and CDR2 from the germline V gene are MNHNS and SASEGT. Trimming removed 10 bases at V and 0 bases at J, with 6 bases between.

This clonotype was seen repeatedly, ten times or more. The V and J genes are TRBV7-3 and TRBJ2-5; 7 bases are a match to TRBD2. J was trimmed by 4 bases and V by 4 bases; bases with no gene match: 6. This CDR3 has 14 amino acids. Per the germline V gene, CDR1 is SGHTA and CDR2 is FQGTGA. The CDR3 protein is CASSSAGVGETQYF. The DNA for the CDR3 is TGTGCCAGCAGCTCCGCGGGGGTGGGAGAGACCCAGTACTTC.

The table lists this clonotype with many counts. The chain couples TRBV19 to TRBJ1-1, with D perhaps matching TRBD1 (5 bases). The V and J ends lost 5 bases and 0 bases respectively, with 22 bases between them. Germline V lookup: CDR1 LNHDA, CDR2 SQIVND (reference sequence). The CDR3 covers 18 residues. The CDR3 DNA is TGTGCCAGTAGTGAGCCCGCTCCTCGGTCAGGGCTGAACACTGAAGCTTTCTTT. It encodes CASSEPAPRSGLNTEAFF. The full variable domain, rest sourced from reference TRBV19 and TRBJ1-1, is DGGITQSPKYLFRKEGQNVTLSCEQNLNHDAMYWYRQDPGQGLRLIYYSQIVNDFQKGDIAEGYSVSREKKESFPLTVTSAQKNPTAFYLCASSEPAPRSGLNTEAFFGQGTRLTVV.

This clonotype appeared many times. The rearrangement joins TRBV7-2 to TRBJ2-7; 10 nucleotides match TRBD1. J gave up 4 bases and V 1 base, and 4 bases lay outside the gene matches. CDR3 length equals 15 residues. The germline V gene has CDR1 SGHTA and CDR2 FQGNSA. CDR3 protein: CASSLGTGGFYEQYF. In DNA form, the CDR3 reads TGTGCCAGCAGCTTAGGGACAGGGGGTTTTTACGAGCAGTACTTC.

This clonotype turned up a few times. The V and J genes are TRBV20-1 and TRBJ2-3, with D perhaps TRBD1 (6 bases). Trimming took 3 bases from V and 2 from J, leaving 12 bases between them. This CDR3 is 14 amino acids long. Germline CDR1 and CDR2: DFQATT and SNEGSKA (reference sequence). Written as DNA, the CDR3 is TGCAGTGCTAGCGGGGACACTAACACAGATACGCAGTATTTT. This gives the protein CSASGDTNTDTQYF.

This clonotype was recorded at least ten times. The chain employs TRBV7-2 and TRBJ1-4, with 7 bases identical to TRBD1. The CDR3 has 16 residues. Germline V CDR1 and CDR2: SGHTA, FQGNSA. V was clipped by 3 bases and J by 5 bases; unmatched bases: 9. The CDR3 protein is CASSFGGTVPNEKLFF. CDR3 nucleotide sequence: TGTGCCAGCAGCTTCGGCGGGACAGTACCAAATGAAAAACTGTTTTTT.

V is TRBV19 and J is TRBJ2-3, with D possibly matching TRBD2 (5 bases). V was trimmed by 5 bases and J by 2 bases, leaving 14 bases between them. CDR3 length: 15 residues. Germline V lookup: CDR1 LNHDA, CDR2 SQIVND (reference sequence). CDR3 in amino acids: CASSQSRTDTDTQYF. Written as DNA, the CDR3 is TGTGCCAGTAGTCAATCTCGGACTGACACAGATACGCAGTATTTT.

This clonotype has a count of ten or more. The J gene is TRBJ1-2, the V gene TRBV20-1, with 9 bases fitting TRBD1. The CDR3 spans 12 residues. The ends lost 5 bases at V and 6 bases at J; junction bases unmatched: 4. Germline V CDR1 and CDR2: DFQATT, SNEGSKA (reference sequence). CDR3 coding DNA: TGCAGTGCTTTCGGGACAGGGCATGGCTACACCTTC. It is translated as CSAFGTGHGYTF.

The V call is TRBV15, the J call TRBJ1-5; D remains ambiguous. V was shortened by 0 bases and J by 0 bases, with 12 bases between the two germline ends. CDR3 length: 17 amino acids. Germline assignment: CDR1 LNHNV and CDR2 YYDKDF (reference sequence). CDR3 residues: CATSRDRAAYSNQPQHF. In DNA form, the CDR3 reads TGTGCCACCAGCAGAGATCGGGCAGCTTATAGCAATCAGCCCCAGCATTTT.

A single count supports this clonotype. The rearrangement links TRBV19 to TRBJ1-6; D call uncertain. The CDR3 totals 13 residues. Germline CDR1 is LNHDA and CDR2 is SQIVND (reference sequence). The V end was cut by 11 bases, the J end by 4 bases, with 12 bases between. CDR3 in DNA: TGTGCCTCGGCTGGAGTATATAATTCACCCCTCCACTTT. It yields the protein CASAGVYNSPLHF.

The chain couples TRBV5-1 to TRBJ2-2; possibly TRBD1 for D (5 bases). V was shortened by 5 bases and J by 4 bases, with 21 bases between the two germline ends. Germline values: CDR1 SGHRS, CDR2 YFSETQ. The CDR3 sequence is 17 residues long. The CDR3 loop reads CASSPWGAYEITGELFF. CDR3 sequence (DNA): TGCGCCAGCAGTCCCTGGGGCGCATACGAGATCACCGGGGAGCTGTTTTTT. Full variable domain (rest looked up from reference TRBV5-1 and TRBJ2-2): KAGVTQTPRYLIKTRGQQVTLSCSPISGHRSVSWYQQTPGQGLQFLFEYFSETQRNKGNFPGRFSGRQFSNSRSEMNVSTLELGDSALYLCASSPWGAYEITGELFFGEGSRLTVL.

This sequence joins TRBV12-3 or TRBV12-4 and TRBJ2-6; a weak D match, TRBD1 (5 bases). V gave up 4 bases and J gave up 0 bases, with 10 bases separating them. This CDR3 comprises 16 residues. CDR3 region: CASSSRQSSGANVLTF. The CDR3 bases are TGTGCCAGCAGTTCCCGACAGAGCTCTGGGGCCAACGTCCTGACTTTC.

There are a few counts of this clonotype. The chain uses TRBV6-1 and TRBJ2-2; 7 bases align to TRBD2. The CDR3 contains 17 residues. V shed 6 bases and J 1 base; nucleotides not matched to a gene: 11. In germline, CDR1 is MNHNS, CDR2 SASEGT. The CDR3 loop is CASRRPRERGNTGELFF. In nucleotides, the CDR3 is TGTGCCAGCAGACGCCCTCGGGAGCGGGGGAACACCGGGGAGCTGTTTTTT.

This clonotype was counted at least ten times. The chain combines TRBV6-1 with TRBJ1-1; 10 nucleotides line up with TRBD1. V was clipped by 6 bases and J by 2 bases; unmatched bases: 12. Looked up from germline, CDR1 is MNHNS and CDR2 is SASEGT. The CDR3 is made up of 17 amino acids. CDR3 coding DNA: TGTGCCAGCAGACGACAGGGGGCCAAAAACTTTAACACTGAAGCTTTCTTT. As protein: CASRRQGAKNFNTEAFF.

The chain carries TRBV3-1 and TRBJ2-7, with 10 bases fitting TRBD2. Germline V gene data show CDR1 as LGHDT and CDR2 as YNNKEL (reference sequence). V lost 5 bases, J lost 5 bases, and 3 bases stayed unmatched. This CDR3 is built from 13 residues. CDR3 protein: CASSFTSGNEQYF. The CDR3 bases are TGTGCCAGCAGCTTCACTAGCGGGAACGAGCAGTACTTC.

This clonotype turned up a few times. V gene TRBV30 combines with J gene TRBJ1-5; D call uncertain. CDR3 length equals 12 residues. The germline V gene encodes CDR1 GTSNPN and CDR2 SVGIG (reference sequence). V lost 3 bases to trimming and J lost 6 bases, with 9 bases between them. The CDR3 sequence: CAWSDPPQPQHF. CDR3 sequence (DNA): TGTGCCTGGAGCGATCCTCCTCAGCCCCAGCATTTT.

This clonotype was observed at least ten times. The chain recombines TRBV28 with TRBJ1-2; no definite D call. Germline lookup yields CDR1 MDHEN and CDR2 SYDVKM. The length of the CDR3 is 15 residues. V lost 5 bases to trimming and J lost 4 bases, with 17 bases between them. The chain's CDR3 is CASSRMPQQSYGYTF. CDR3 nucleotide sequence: TGTGCCAGCAGTAGGATGCCACAGCAATCCTATGGCTACACCTTC.

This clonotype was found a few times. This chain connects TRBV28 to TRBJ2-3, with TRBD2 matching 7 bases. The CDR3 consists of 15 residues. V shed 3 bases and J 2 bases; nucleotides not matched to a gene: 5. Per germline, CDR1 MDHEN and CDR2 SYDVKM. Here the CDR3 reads CASSLSGRFTDTQYF. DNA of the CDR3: TGTGCCAGCAGTTTGTCCGGGAGGTTCACAGATACGCAGTATTTT. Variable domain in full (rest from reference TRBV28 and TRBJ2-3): DVKVTQSSRYLVKRTGEKVFLECVQDMDHENMFWYRQDPGLGLRLIYFSYDVKMKEKGDIPEGYSVSREKKERFSLILESASTNQTSMYLCASSLSGRFTDTQYFGPGTRLTVL.

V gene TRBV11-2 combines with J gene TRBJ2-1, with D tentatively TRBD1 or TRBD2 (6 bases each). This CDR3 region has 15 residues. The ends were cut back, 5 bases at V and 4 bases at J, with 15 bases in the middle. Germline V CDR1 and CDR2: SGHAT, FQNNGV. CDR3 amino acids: CASSPAGGAYNEQFF. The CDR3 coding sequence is TGTGCCAGCAGCCCGGCCGGGGGCGCGTACAATGAGCAGTTCTTC.

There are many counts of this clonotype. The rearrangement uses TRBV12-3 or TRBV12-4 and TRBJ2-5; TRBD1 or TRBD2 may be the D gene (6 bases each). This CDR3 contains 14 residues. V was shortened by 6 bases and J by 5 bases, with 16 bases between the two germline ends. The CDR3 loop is CASRHRAGGETQYF. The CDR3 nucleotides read TGTGCCAGCAGACACAGGGCAGGAGGGGAGACCCAGTACTTC.

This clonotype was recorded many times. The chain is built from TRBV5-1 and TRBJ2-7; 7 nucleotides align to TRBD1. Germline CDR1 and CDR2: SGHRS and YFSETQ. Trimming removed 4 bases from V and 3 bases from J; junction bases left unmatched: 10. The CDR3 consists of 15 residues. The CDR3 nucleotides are TGCGCCAGCAGCCCGGCTTTGACAGGGATCTACGAGCAGTACTTC. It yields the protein CASSPALTGIYEQYF. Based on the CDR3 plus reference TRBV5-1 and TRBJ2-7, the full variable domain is KAGVTQTPRYLIKTRGQQVTLSCSPISGHRSVSWYQQTPGQGLQFLFEYFSETQRNKGNFPGRFSGRQFSNSRSEMNVSTLELGDSALYLCASSPALTGIYEQYFGPGTRLTVT.

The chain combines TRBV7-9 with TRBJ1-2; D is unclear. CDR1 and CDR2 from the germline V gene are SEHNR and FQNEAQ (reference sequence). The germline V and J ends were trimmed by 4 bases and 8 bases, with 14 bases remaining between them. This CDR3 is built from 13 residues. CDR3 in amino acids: CASSSQRVGGYTF. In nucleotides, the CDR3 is TGTGCCAGCAGCTCCCAAAGGGTCGGCGGCTACACCTTC.